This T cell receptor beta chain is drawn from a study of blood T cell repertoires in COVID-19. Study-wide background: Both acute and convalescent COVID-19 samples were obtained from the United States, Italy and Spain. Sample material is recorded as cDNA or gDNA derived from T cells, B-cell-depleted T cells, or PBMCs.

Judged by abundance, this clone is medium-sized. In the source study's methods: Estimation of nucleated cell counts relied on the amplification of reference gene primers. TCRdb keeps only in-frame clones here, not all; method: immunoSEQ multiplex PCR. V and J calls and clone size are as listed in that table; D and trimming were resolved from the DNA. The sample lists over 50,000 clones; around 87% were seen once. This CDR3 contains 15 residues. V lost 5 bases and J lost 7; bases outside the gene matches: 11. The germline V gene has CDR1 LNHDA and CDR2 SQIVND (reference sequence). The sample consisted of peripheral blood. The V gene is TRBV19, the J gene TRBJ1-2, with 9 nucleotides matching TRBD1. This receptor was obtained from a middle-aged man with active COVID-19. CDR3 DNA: TGTGCCAGTAGTCTCTCGGGACAGGGAGGTTTTGGCTACACCTTC. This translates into CASSLSGQGGFGYTF.